The 7 T cell receptor beta chains in this list originate from one sample, sequenced in a study of T cell repertoires in cytomegalovirus infection. TCRdb analysed the reads with MiXCR anew, one entry per CDR3 protein. This table holds around 130,000 distinct CDR3 sequences, 20% to 30% found once. Their recognized antigens are unknown. Sequences were obtained from PBMCs, sequenced either directly or after in vitro stimulation (not recorded which). These receptors were obtained from a human donor in good health (CMV status not recorded). Some clones in this sample may be carry-over from other donors' samples.

The sample holds a few counts of this clonotype. The chain carries TRBV20-1 and TRBJ1-3, with D possibly being TRBD1 (6 bases). Germline lookup yields CDR1 DFQATT and CDR2 SNEGSKA (reference sequence). V was shortened by 3 bases and J by 0 bases, with 9 bases between the two germline ends. The CDR3 is 14 amino acids. As DNA, the CDR3 is TGCAGTGCTAGGGACAGACTCTCTGGAAACACCATATATTTT. It codes for CSARDRLSGNTIYF.

V usage is TRBV28 and J usage is TRBJ2-6; D is perhaps TRBD1 (5 bases). V was clipped by 2 bases and J by 0 bases, with 11 bases between them. Germline V gene data show CDR1 as MDHEN and CDR2 as SYDVKM. This CDR3 is built from 17 residues. As DNA, the CDR3 is TGTGCCAGCAGTTTAATCCAGGGCTACTCTGGGGCCAACGTCCTGACTTTC. It codes for CASSLIQGYSGANVLTF.

The V gene is TRBV20-1, the J gene TRBJ2-2, with TRBD2 matching 9 bases. V shed 3 bases and J 3 bases; nucleotides not matched to a gene: 5. Germline V gene lookup returns CDR1 DFQATT and CDR2 SNEGSKA (reference sequence). This CDR3 spans 15 amino acids. As DNA, the CDR3 is TGCAGTGCTAGGAGTAGCGGGAGTGACACCGGGGAGCTGTTTTTT. This sequence encodes CSARSSGSDTGELFF.

In DNA, the CDR3 is TGTGCCAGCAGCCAGAACAGAAGGAGCTCCTACAATGAGCAGTTCTTC. Amino acid sequence: CASSQNRRSSYNEQFF. The chain couples TRBV7-3 to TRBJ2-1; unclear D gene. The V end was cut by 5 bases, the J end by 0 bases, with 14 bases between. The CDR3 has 16 amino acids. Looked up from germline, CDR1 is SGHTA and CDR2 is FQGTGA.

This clonotype has at least ten counts. The chain combines TRBV6-1 with TRBJ1-6; D is unclear. The germline V and J ends were trimmed by 8 bases and 3 bases, with 8 bases remaining between them. CDR1 is MNHNS, CDR2 SASEGT, per germline. The length of the CDR3 is 13 residues. The CDR3: CASSSSYNSPLHF. Written as DNA, the CDR3 is TGTGCCAGCTCGAGCAGCTATAATTCACCCCTCCACTTT.

The rearrangement links TRBV7-2 to TRBJ2-3; the D is unclear. V was cut by 1 base and J by 6 bases, with 11 bases left in between. Germline-derived CDR1 and CDR2 are SGHTA and FQGNSA. The CDR3 totals 14 residues. CDR3 sequence (DNA): TGTGCCAGCAGCTTAGGGCTAGTCGCGGATACGCAGTATTTT. Amino acids: CASSLGLVADTQYF.

The J gene is TRBJ1-3, the V gene TRBV12-3 or TRBV12-4; D ambiguous. The CDR3 loop spans 11 amino acids. V was pared by 6 bases and J by 8 bases, with 8 bases between. The CDR3: CASSLSYTIYF. Here the CDR3 DNA reads TGTGCCAGCAGCCTCTCTTACACCATATATTTT.